This T cell receptor (beta chain) was sequenced during a study of blood T cell repertoires in COVID-19. Study at large: T cells, B-cell-depleted T cells, or PBMCs provided the cDNA or gDNA that served as material.

Generated by immunoSEQ multiplex PCR, the TCRdb table keeps only in-frame clones and is missing some. The table has 90,000 to 120,000 clones, about 91% seen once; the top ten hold 6.8%. There are 18 residues in the CDR3. Germline V gene lookup returns CDR1 SGHRS and CDR2 YFSETQ. The trim removed 4 bases at V and 1 base at J, leaving 13 bases unmatched. The receptor was derived from a man in his forties or fifties with active or convalescent COVID-19. The chain combines TRBV5-1 with TRBJ2-5; TRBD1 matches 10 bases. The specimen sequenced was peripheral blood. The CDR3 loop reads CASSRELTGGDFQETQYF. The DNA of the CDR3 is TGCGCCAGCAGCCGAGAGCTGACAGGGGGCGATTTCCAAGAGACCCAGTACTTC.